This paragraph reports one T cell receptor (beta chain). Its specificity is unknown. This sample is part of a study of T cell responses to AZD1222 COVID-19 vaccine. Overall study results and limits: Spike-specific TCR breadth and depth were elevated following two AZD1222 doses. Among the donors, most were white British and more were female, and clonal diversity was possibly underestimated.

Germline assignment: CDR1 MNHNS and CDR2 SASEGT. This CDR3 is built from 17 residues. V shed 2 bases and J 1 base; nucleotides not matched to a gene: 10. The table came from immunoSEQ multiplex PCR; TCRdb's copy has only in-frame clones and leaves some out. The table has some 60,000 clones, approximately 86% seen once; the top ten hold 6.9%. The TCR sequence derives from an adult who received the AZD1222 COVID-19 vaccine. V gene TRBV6-1 combines with J gene TRBJ2-5; 7 bases fit TRBD2. Sequences were derived from peripheral blood, sampled 28 days after the second AZD1222 dose. The CDR3 bases are TGTGCCAGCAGTGAACTCTGGCTAGCGGTCGGCCAAGAGACCCAGTACTTC. Residues: CASSELWLAVGQETQYF.